Detailed here is one T cell receptor (beta chain). The sample is drawn from a study of shared clonotypes between healthy human individuals. Adult donors, all healthy and HIV-negative, had no recent acute infections or vaccinations. It was about 84 million PBMCs that unsorted samples used for genomic DNA. In the original workflow: From ImmunoSEQ came sequences covering only the junction and carrying no quality scores, so filtering differed. This table comes from immunoSEQ multiplex PCR, and its TCRdb copy is limited to in-frame clones, with some not included. The D gene and trimming were derived from the DNA, and the V and J assignments and clone size from that table. The sample has some 500,000 clones; 70% to 80% are singletons. Unmatched junction bases numbered 10, after V lost 5 bases and J lost 4 bases. The CDR3 loop spans 17 amino acids. CDR1 is MGHRA and CDR2 is YSYEKL in the germline V gene.

This receptor was obtained from a woman in her thirties or forties in good health. Some clones in this sample may be carry-over from other donors' samples. Sequencing used PBMCs. The chain has TRBV4-1 and TRBJ2-7, with 14 bases identical to TRBD2. The CDR3 reads CASSSRTGLAGEYEQYF. The DNA for the CDR3 is TGCGCCAGCAGCTCTAGAACGGGACTAGCGGGAGAATACGAGCAGTACTTC.